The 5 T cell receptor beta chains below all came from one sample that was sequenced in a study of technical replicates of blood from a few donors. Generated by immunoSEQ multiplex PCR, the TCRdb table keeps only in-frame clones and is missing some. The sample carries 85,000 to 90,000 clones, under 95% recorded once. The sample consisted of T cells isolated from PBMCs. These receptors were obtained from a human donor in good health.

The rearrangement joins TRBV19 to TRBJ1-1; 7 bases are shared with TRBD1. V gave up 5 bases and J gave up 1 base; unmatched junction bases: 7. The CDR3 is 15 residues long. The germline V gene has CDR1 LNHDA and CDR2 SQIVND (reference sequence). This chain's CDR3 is CASSSPGTENTEAFF. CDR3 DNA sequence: TGTGCCAGTAGTTCGCCCGGGACAGAGAACACTGAAGCTTTCTTT.

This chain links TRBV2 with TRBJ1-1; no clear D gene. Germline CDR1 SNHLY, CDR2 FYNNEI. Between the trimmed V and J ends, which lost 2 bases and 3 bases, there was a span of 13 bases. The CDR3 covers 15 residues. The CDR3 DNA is TGTGCCAGCAGTGAATTATTTGGCGGGGACACTGAAGCTTTCTTT. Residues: CASSELFGGDTEAFF.

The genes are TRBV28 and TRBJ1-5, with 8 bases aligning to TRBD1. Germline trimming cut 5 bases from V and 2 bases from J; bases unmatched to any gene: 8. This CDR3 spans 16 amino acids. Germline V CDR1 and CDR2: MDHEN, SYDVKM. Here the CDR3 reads CASSPTDRGRNQPQHF. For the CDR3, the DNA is TGTGCCAGCAGTCCCACCGACAGGGGACGCAATCAGCCCCAGCATTTT.

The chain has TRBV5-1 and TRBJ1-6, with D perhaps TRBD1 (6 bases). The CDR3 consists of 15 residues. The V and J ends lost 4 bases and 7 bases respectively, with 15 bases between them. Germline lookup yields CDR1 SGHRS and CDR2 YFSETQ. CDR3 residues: CASSALQGTNSPLHF. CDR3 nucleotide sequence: TGCGCCAGCAGCGCCTTACAGGGAACGAATTCACCCCTCCACTTT.

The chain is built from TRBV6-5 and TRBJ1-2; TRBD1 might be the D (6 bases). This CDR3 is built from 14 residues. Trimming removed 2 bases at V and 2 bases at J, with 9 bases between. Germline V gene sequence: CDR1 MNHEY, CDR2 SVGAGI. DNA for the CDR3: TGTGCCAGCAGTTACGCGACAGGAAACTATGGCTACACCTTC. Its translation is CASSYATGNYGYTF.